Reported below is one TCR beta chain. The length of the CDR3 is 16 residues. The junction had 5 bases not matched to a gene; V was cut back by 3 bases and J by 1 base. The germline V gene encodes CDR1 KGHSH and CDR2 LQKENI. The protocol was immunoSEQ multiplex PCR, while the TCRdb copy is restricted to in-frame clones and leaves out a portion. Of around 2,200 clones listed, 86% are singletons. This entry comes from a study of stem cell transplantation in POMP-related autoinflammatory disease. This receptor was identified in a human donor with POMP-related autoinflammation and immune dysregulation (PRAID). The chain recombines TRBV18 with TRBJ2-2; 7 bases map to TRBD1. The sample here was Tregs from PBMCs, taken before stem cell transplantation. CDR3 residues: CASSPTGVRNTGELFF. CDR3 in DNA: TGTGCCAGCTCACCCACAGGGGTACGGAACACCGGGGAGCTGTTTTTT. The full variable domain, in which reference TRBV18 and TRBJ2-2 provide the parts outside the CDR3, is NAGVMQNPRHLVRRRGQEARLRCSPMKGHSHVYWYRQLPEEGLKFMVYLQKENIIDESGMPKERFSAEFPKEGPSILRIQQVVRGDSAAYFCASSPTGVRNTGELFFGEGSRLTVL.